Below, 13 T cell receptor beta chains from the same sample are listed, as sequenced in a study of beta chain features in type 1 diabetes. General study findings and limits: Shortening that was moderate but significant affected the TCRB CDR3s of Type 1 diabetes patients in all four CD4+ subsets.

The study reverse transcribed the entire isolated RNA, so it sequenced expressed TCRB transcripts. Method: immunoSEQ multiplex PCR; TCRdb's copy keeps in-frame clones and lacks some. The sample has 150,000 to 200,000 clones, 9% to 10% seen once. These receptors have no identified antigens. Material for sequencing was central memory CD4+ T cells from blood. The receptors shown here come from a woman in her twenties or thirties with type 1 diabetes.

The sample holds a few counts of this clone. The chain employs TRBV7-8 and TRBJ2-1; D not resolved. V gave up 5 bases and J gave up 5 bases, with 19 bases separating them. There are 16 residues in the CDR3. Germline V gene data show CDR1 as SGHVS and CDR2 as FQNEAQ. The CDR3 DNA is TGTGCCAGCAGCGCCGCTGGGCTCGACGCAAACAATGAGCAGTTCTTC. It specifies CASSAAGLDANNEQFF.

There are a few counts of this clone. The V call is TRBV27, the J call TRBJ1-1; TRBD1 matches 8 bases. This CDR3 region has 13 residues. Germline V lookup: CDR1 MNHEY, CDR2 SMNVEV (reference sequence). With 5 bases clipped from V and 8 bases from J, the junction kept 7 bases outside the gene matches. The CDR3 DNA is TGTGCCAGCAGTAGAGGACAGGGTATGGAAGCTTTCTTT. Protein sequence: CASSRGQGMEAFF.

J is TRBJ1-2 and V is TRBV4-2, with D maybe TRBD1 (6 bases). V was shortened by 0 bases and J by 9 bases, with 17 bases between the two germline ends. Germline CDR1 reads LGHNA; CDR2 reads YNFKEQ. The CDR3 length is 15 residues. CDR3 residues: CASSQDVGGGLSYTF. CDR3 nucleotide sequence: TGTGCCAGCAGCCAAGACGTCGGCGGGGGGCTGAGCTACACCTTC.

In this sample, this clone turned up a few times. The CDR3 DNA reads as TGCAGCGTTGAAGCAGCGGAAAAGCAGTACTTC. The encoded protein is CSVEAAEKQYF. The rearrangement links TRBV29-1 to TRBJ2-7; possible D gene TRBD2, 5 bases. CDR1 is SQVTM, CDR2 ANQGSEA, per germline. This CDR3 has 11 residues. The V end lost 1 base, the J end lost 8 bases, and 9 bases lay between the germline ends.

Comments on this clone: Other DNA variants within this sample encode the same CDR3. The rearrangement joins TRBV15 to TRBJ2-6; D unclear. V dropped 0 bases and J dropped 4 bases, with 7 bases sitting between them. CDR3 length: 15 amino acids. CDR1 LNHNV and CDR2 YYDKDF come from the germline V gene (reference sequence). In DNA, the CDR3 is TGTGCCACCAGCAGAGACTCGAGAGGGGCCAACGTCCTGACTTTC. Translation: CATSRDSRGANVLTF.

V gene TRBV5-4 combines with J gene TRBJ1-1, with D possibly TRBD1 on 5 matching bases. This CDR3 is 13 amino acids long. CDR1 and CDR2 from the germline V gene are SGHNT and YYREEE (reference sequence). Trimming took off 2 bases at V and 7 bases at J, with 12 bases between the two ends. CDR3 sequence (DNA): TGTGCCAGCAGCTTTTATCGGGGGGATGAAGCTTTCTTT. This sequence encodes CASSFYRGDEAFF.

This clone was seen a few times. This chain joins TRBV28 and TRBJ1-5; 8 positions match TRBD1. Germline CDR1 reads MDHEN; CDR2 reads SYDVKM. V was pared by 7 bases and J by 4 bases, with 18 bases of the junction left unmatched. This CDR3 has 18 residues. CDR3 residues: CASTIDSSTGGRNQPQHF. The CDR3 DNA follows: TGTGCCAGCACCATTGATTCGTCCACAGGGGGTAGGAATCAGCCCCAGCATTTT.

This clone has more than one count but fewer than ten. This chain links TRBV30 with TRBJ2-1; 9 nucleotides match TRBD2. This CDR3 is 13 amino acids long. Germline V gives CDR1 GTSNPN, CDR2 SVGIG (reference sequence). The trim removed 2 bases at V and 9 bases at J, leaving 5 bases unmatched. CDR3 in amino acids: CAWSQGLATEQFF. The CDR3 nucleotides are TGTGCCTGGAGTCAGGGACTAGCTACTGAGCAGTTCTTC.

This clone has just a few counts. J is TRBJ2-7 and V is TRBV7-2; D gene uncertain. The CDR3 has 11 amino acids. The germline V gene has CDR1 SGHTA and CDR2 FQGNSA. V shed 5 bases and J shed 3 bases, with 5 bases lying between them. CDR3 residues: CASSPYYEQYF. CDR3 DNA sequence: TGTGCCAGCAGCCCCTACTACGAGCAGTACTTC.

This clone was counted a few times. The chain carries TRBV27 and TRBJ2-1, with TRBD2 matching over 13 bases. Germline V CDR1 and CDR2: MNHEY, SMNVEV (reference sequence). This CDR3 spans 17 amino acids. V lost 6 bases to trimming and J lost 7 bases; unmatched junction nucleotides: 12. CDR3 nucleotide sequence: TGTGCCAGCAGCCCAACAATGACTAGCGGGAGGAGAAATGAGCAGTTCTTC. Protein product: CASSPTMTSGRRNEQFF.

This sequence joins TRBV5-1 and TRBJ2-7, with 7 bases that match TRBD1. Trimming cost V 4 bases and J 2 bases; bases outside gene matches: 6. The CDR3 contains 14 residues. The germline CDR1 and CDR2 sequences are SGHRS and YFSETQ. The CDR3 loop is CASSTDRITYEQYF. The CDR3 DNA reads TGCGCCAGCAGCACGGACAGGATCACCTACGAGCAGTACTTC.

CDR3 protein: CASSLGDSPVNEQFF. CDR3 DNA: TGTGCCAGCAGCTTAGGGGACTCGCCTGTCAATGAGCAGTTCTTC. The gene calls are TRBV7-3 and TRBJ2-1; perhaps TRBD2 as D (6 bases). V lost 2 bases to trimming and J lost 6 bases, with 14 bases between them. Germline CDR1 and CDR2: SGHTA and FQGTGA. The CDR3 has 15 residues.

This clone showed up just a few times. The chain joins TRBV5-4 to TRBJ2-5; a possible D gene is TRBD2 (7 bases). The CDR3 spans 14 residues. The germline gives CDR1 SGHNT, CDR2 YYREEE (reference sequence). Trimming removed 4 bases from V and 4 bases from J, with 14 bases in between. CDR3: CASSAEGGRETQYF. The CDR3 DNA follows: TGTGCCAGCAGCGCCGAGGGGGGGCGAGAGACCCAGTACTTC.